These 16 T cell receptor beta chains were sequenced from one sample in a study of response to subunit inactivated influenza vaccine. MiXCR, applied by TCRdb to the RT-PCR reads, yields one record per CDR3 protein. The sample carries roughly 500,000 distinct CDR3 sequences, roughly a quarter recorded once. This sample also appeared in a second study, on T cells expressing NK-cell markers. That source adds: Generation of TCR beta cDNA was performed by 5'RACE template switching incorporating UMIs.

The sequencing here drew on CD4+ T cells sorted from PBMCs, taken 11 to 12 days after vaccination. These receptors all come from a man aged 45 to 65 who received an inactivated influenza vaccine.

A few counts support this clonotype. The V and J genes are TRBV5-1 and TRBJ2-5, with 13 nucleotides matching TRBD2. Germline V gene data show CDR1 as SGHRS and CDR2 as YFSETQ. V dropped 5 bases and J dropped 5; count of bases not matched to a gene: 9. This CDR3 is 16 amino acids long. CDR3 nucleotide sequence: TGCGCCAGCAGACATGGGACTAGCGGGGTGAGGGAGACCCAGTACTTC. It is translated as CASRHGTSGVRETQYF.

V gene TRBV2 combines with J gene TRBJ2-1; 11 nucleotides line up with TRBD2. The germline gives CDR1 SNHLY, CDR2 FYNNEI. CDR3 length equals 17 residues. V was pared by 0 bases and J by 2 bases, with 3 bases of the junction left unmatched. CDR3 nucleotides: TGTGCCAGCAGTGAAGCGCTGACTAGCGGGGCCTACAATGAGCAGTTCTTC. Its protein is CASSEALTSGAYNEQFF.

The chain employs TRBV28 and TRBJ2-4, with 9 bases fitting TRBD2. The CDR3 is 15 residues long. Per the germline V gene, CDR1 is MDHEN and CDR2 is SYDVKM. Trimming took 2 bases from V and 6 from J; bases not matched to a gene: 5. CDR3 loop: CASSLGGGGRNIQYF. The CDR3 DNA is TGTGCCAGCAGTTTAGGCGGGGGGGGGAGAAACATTCAGTACTTC.

About this clonotype itself: Germline is not matched at one junction end, which may reflect a read error. The rearrangement links TRBV7-2 to TRBJ2-7; 14 bases are shared with TRBD2. The length of the CDR3 is 17 residues. In germline, CDR1 is SGHTA, CDR2 FQGNSA. The CDR3 DNA reads TGTGCCAACAGCTTAGCCGGGACTAGCGGGAGTCCCTACGAGCAGTACTTC. The encoded protein is CANSLAGTSGSPYEQYF. Looking up the rest from reference TRBV7-2 and TRBJ2-7 gives the full variable domain: GAGVSQSPSNKVTEKGKDVELRCDPISGHTALYWYRQSLGQGLEFLIYFQGNSAPDKSGLPSDRFSAERTGGSVSTLTIQRTQQEDSAVYLCANSLAGTSGSPYEQYFGPGTRLTVT.

The CDR3 DNA reads TGTGCCATCACCCAACCCGGACAGGGGGTACCCGGGGAGCTGTTTTTT. Translation gives CAITQPGQGVPGELFF. This chain connects TRBV10-3 to TRBJ2-2; 10 bases agree with TRBD1. Germline V gene sequence: CDR1 ENHRY, CDR2 SYGVKD. This CDR3 contains 16 residues. Trimming removed 7 bases from V and 6 bases from J; junction bases left unmatched: 11.

The chain recombines TRBV6-2 or TRBV6-3 with TRBJ2-1; 11 nucleotides match TRBD2. The CDR3 loop spans 17 amino acids. Germline CDR1 is MNHEY and CDR2 is SVGEGT. Trimming removed 0 bases from V and 5 bases from J; junction bases left unmatched: 6. CDR3 residues: CASSYSWASGGNNEQFF. The CDR3 DNA sequence: TGTGCCAGCAGTTACTCCTGGGCTAGCGGGGGGAACAATGAGCAGTTCTTC.

The chain carries TRBV20-1 and TRBJ1-2; 7 nucleotides match TRBD1. Germline trimming cut 2 bases from V and 11 bases from J; bases unmatched to any gene: 5. The germline V gene encodes CDR1 DFQATT and CDR2 SNEGSKA (reference sequence). The length of the CDR3 is 11 residues. In DNA, the CDR3 is TGCAGTGCTAGAACAGACAGGGTTTACACCTTC. It is translated as CSARTDRVYTF.

The table lists this clonotype with a few counts. The chain couples TRBV6-1 to TRBJ1-1; D is possibly TRBD1 (5 bases). Germline CDR1 and CDR2: MNHNS and SASEGT. The CDR3 is made up of 15 amino acids. V was cut by 4 bases and J by 1 base, with 13 bases left in between. CDR3 bases: TGTGCCAGCAGTGCCTCGGCTGGGGCGAACACTGAAGCTTTCTTT. Amino acids: CASSASAGANTEAFF.

This clonotype was counted ten times or more. The genes are TRBV12-3 or TRBV12-4 and TRBJ1-6; 7 positions agree with TRBD1. CDR3 length: 14 amino acids. V lost 6 bases and J lost 8; bases outside the gene matches: 7. The DNA of the CDR3 is TGTGCCAGCAGCCCCAGGGGGGGCGATTCACCCCTCCACTTT. Residues: CASSPRGGDSPLHF.

The rearrangement joins TRBV7-2 to TRBJ1-6, with TRBD1 identical over 11 bases. The length of the CDR3 is 15 residues. Per the germline V gene, CDR1 is SGHTA and CDR2 is FQGNSA. Trimming cost V 1 base and J 13 bases; bases outside gene matches: 6. In nucleotides, the CDR3 is TGTGCCAGCAGCTTAGTAGGGACAGGGGGTTGGCCCCTCCACTTT. Amino acid sequence: CASSLVGTGGWPLHF.

This chain joins TRBV18 and TRBJ2-6; D not certain. The CDR3 length is 15 residues. Trimming shortened V by 3 bases and J by 0 bases, and 6 bases separated the two germline ends. Germline CDR1 reads KGHSH; CDR2 reads LQKENI. This chain's CDR3 is CASSPSVSGANVLTF. CDR3 coding DNA: TGTGCCAGCTCACCCTCAGTCTCTGGGGCCAACGTCCTGACTTTC.

J is TRBJ1-5 and V is TRBV7-2; 7 bases line up with TRBD1. Germline trimming cut 5 bases from V and 4 bases from J; bases unmatched to any gene: 8. CDR3 length: 15 residues. From germline, CDR1 is SGHTA and CDR2 FQGNSA. Written as DNA, the CDR3 is TGTGCCAGCAGCACCGGGGACAGTTATAATCAGCCCCAGCATTTT. Protein product: CASSTGDSYNQPQHF.

The table lists this clonotype with a few counts. This chain uses TRBV5-1 with TRBJ1-2; D not resolved. Trimming removed 0 bases from V and 8 bases from J, with 17 bases in between. Germline V CDR1 and CDR2: SGHRS, YFSETQ. The CDR3 consists of 15 residues. Here the CDR3 reads CASSLGSGDHTGYTF. In DNA, the CDR3 is TGCGCCAGCAGCTTGGGGTCGGGCGACCACACCGGCTACACCTTC.

V usage is TRBV29-1 and J usage is TRBJ2-3; a weak D match, TRBD2 (6 bases). V lost 8 bases and J lost 3, with 18 bases in between. Germline V CDR1 and CDR2: SQVTM, ANQGSEA. The CDR3 spans 14 residues. Here the CDR3 reads CSTGEAAVTDTQYF. DNA of the CDR3: TGCAGCACTGGGGAGGCGGCAGTGACAGATACGCAGTATTTT.

The chain carries TRBV28 and TRBJ2-5; D is unresolved. The germline CDR1 and CDR2 sequences are MDHEN and SYDVKM. Trimming pared 5 bases from V and 10 bases from J, leaving 20 bases between. The CDR3 loop spans 14 amino acids. The DNA for the CDR3 is TGTGCCAGCAGTCCCCGAGGCCGCGTTCTGATCCAGTACTTC. It yields the protein CASSPRGRVLIQYF.

The chain joins TRBV29-1 to TRBJ2-6; D is unclear. Germline V gene sequence: CDR1 SQVTM, CDR2 ANQGSEA. CDR3 size: 13 residues. The V end lost 6 bases, the J end lost 2 bases, and 8 bases lay between the germline ends. CDR3 protein: CSVAKAGANVLTF. CDR3 DNA: TGCAGCGTCGCAAAAGCTGGGGCCAACGTCCTGACTTTC.